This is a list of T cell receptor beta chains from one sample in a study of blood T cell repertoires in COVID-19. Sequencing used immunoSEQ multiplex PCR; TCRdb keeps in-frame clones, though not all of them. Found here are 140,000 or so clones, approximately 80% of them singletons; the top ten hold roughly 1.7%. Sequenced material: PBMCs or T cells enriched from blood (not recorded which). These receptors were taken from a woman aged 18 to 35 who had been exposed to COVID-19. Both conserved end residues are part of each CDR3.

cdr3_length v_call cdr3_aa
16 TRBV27 CASSSEGVASYNEQFF
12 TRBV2 CASKGQEYGYTF
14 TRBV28 CASSDNRGPYEQYF
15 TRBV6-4 CASRSHHRGGTEAFF
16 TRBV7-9 CASSLELDRALNEQFF
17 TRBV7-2 CASSLVPGTSGSYEQYF
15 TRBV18 CASSPPGNGNQPQHF
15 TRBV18 CASSPGQNLGETQYF
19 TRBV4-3 CASSQSPRGASGDYNEQFF
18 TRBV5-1 CASRPGQGESSYNSPLHF
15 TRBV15 CATSRDGGRHDEQFF
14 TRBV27 CASSQTRILRKLFF
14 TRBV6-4 CASSGLAGSDTQYF
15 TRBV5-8 CASSLGDSSYNEQFF
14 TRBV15 CATSRRTSMNEQFF
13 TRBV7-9 CASSWDRVGEQFF
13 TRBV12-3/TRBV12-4 CASRTGVYQPQHF
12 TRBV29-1 CSAGTGDDGYTF
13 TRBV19 CASRLRDRVEAFF
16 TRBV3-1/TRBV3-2 CASSQDPAWTGSKQYF
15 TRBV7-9 CASSWQTGALETQYF
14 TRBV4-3 CASSRLGQNYEQYF
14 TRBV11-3 CASSLGLEQGEQFF
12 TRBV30 CAWGGTSNEQFF
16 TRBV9 CASSASGQGLDYGYTF
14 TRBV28 CASSTGQGDSPLHF
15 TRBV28 CASSLGGVGNQPQHF
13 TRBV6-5 CASSYFTGYGYTF
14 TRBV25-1 CASSEGGSTGELFF
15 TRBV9 CASSLGGAGAHEQYF
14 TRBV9 CASSADREAAGYTF
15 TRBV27 CASSPGTTSYNEQFF
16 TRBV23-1 CASSQGIRGSNTEAFF
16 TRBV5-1 CASSPGIGQPIYGYTF
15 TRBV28 CASSTSPVGRASYTF
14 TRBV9 CASSGTGIGNEQFF
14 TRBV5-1 CASSPGTANTEAFF
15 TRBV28 CASSLSGTGLNEQFF
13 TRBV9 CASSVTPRYEQYF
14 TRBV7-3 CASSLSGGESPLHF
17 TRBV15 CATSRGTGQGARFEAFF
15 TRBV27 CASSYRTGGVETQYF
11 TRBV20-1 CSAPEEGGYTF
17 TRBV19 CASSIGAGVHVTGELFF
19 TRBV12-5 CACGLGGGGGGTAPGELFF
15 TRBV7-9 CASSLALAYTGELFF
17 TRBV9 CASSQSPLAGEYETQYF
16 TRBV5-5 CASSLKGSSFTWGYTF